A selection of T cell receptor beta chains follows, all from one sample in a study of glioma-infiltrating T cells after dendritic cell vaccination. Assay used: immunoSEQ multiplex PCR; TCRdb lists only in-frame clones, some missing. The sample contains about 87,000 clones, under 85% of which appear only once. Material: blood, obtained after dendritic cell vaccination. The receptors were gathered from a human donor with glioblastoma. Both conserved end residues are part of each CDR3.

TRBV20-1	CSPSPGYTF
TRBV19	CASRRSGTGTREQYF
TRBV2	CASSEARGTGHNQPQHF
TRBV9	CASSVGLGDSGNTIYF
TRBV7-9	CASSFGYDRGYTEAFF
TRBV14	CASSQVGSSYNEQFF
TRBV7-2	CASSPGTGLPGELFF
TRBV7-8	CASSLLVVAGFGELFF
TRBV4-1	CASSRATGSGNTIYF
TRBV5-1	CASSLEGRRDEQFF
TRBV6-6	CASSYDSGAYNEQFF
TRBV13	CASSPIWDGGYNEQFF
TRBV4-2	CASSQDRLPYNEQFF
TRBV6-5	CASSRTDEKLFF
TRBV5-8	CASSFDMNTEAFF
TRBV7-3	CASSFWTGSNTGELFF
TRBV6-6	CASSRPGGGQETQYF
TRBV29-1	CSVAAGGPEPSNEQFF
TRBV2	CASSHVGAGNEEQYF
TRBV14	CASSPLGGLNTEAFF
TRBV29-1	CSVYRSTDTQYF
TRBV18	CASSLDRLGNTIYF
TRBV5-6	CASSPGVYGYTF
TRBV7-2	CASSETTGDTEAFF
TRBV7-9	CASSPADRGTNQPQHF
TRBV18	CASSPSGVGNEQFF
TRBV5-1	CASSLASDNNEQFF
TRBV11-1	CASSLAVQETQYF
TRBV30	CAWGTPSEAFF
TRBV27	CASSRQAHNYGYTF
TRBV7-9	CASSSSPGEAFF
TRBV4-3	CASSQVLRGETQYF
TRBV7-2	CASSLNQARYGYTF
TRBV6-5	CASRGRGRDKPQHF
TRBV11-3	CASSQSGNTDTQYF
TRBV7-2	CASSEGQGLYNEQFF
TRBV4-1	CASSPGTGNPLRTGELFF
TRBV7-9	CASSFQGGAGTEAFF
TRBV27	CASSLSGQTPGQAFF
TRBV10-3	CAISAGGDTGELFF
TRBV7-6	CASSFRAREPQHF
TRBV7-2	CASSAGQVFWGYTF
TRBV5-8	CASSLRWGADTQYF
TRBV19	CASSIRLSEAAEETQYF
TRBV2	CASSDRGGNTEAFF
TRBV10-3	CAISEPLTAYEQYF
TRBV7-8	CASSLARSGTTPYNEQFF
TRBV12-5	CASGLYNTDTQYF
TRBV5-1	CASSLEGDRDLYGYTF
TRBV5-1	CASSLVPGRQETQYF